These T cell receptor beta chains were read from a single sample in a study of regulatory T cells in long-lasting Graves disease. TCRdb re-called the multiplex PCR reads through MiXCR, storing one row per CDR3 protein. The sample contains about 620,000 distinct CDR3 sequences, 15% to 20% of which appear only once. The same specimen was also included in a second study, on T cells in Graves' hyperthyroidism and ophthalmopathy.

This specimen consisted of peripheral blood mononuclear cells (PBMCs), obtained at new diagnosis, from a patient treated with antithyroid drugs. These receptors were taken from a woman between 25 and 40 years old with Graves disease. CDR3s include the opening cysteine and the closing phenylalanine or tryptophan. The D gene is left open where the match is weak. Some rows have no size entry. The others give once, few or many, or a class for an expanded clone.

TRBJ2-7 TRBV6-9 NA few TGTGCCAGCAGTTACGTCCGAGACATCCACGAGCAGTACTTC CASSYVRDIHEQYF
TRBJ2-6 TRBV14 TRBD2 NA TGTGCCAGCAGCCGTTACTCGCTCCGGGGACTAGCGGGAGCTGGGGCCAACGTCCTGACTTTC CASSRYSLRGLAGAGANVLTF
TRBJ1-4 TRBV7-2 TRBD1 NA TGTGCCAGCAGCCGACTTATGCATCGGGACAGGGGTTATGAAAAACTGTTTTTT CASSRLMHRDRGYEKLFF
TRBJ2-7 TRBV28 NA NA TGTGCCAGCTGGTCCTTAAGCCCCTACGAGCAGTACTTC CASWSLSPYEQYF
TRBJ2-3 TRBV7-3 TRBD2 many TGTGCCAGCAGCCATACTAGCGGGAGCACAGATACGCAGTATTTT CASSHTSGSTDTQYF
TRBJ2-7 TRBV5-6 TRBD2 NA TGTGCCAGCAGTATGCGGGGGGGTTACGAGCAGTACTTC CASSMRGGYEQYF
TRBJ2-7 TRBV27 NA few TGTGCCAGCAGTTTACGAGATTCAAGCTCCTACGAGCAGTACTTC CASSLRDSSSYEQYF
TRBJ2-7 TRBV29-1 NA many TGCAGCGTTGAGGGAGGGGGTGTACCGTACTTC CSVEGGGVPYF
TRBJ1-4 TRBV28 NA many TGTGCCAGCAGCCCGATGGGTGCAACTAATGAAAAACTGTTTTTT CASSPMGATNEKLFF
TRBJ2-4 TRBV7-3 NA few TGTGCCAGCAGCAACGGGGACGGCGTTGGGGACATTCAGTACTTC CASSNGDGVGDIQYF
TRBJ1-2 TRBV12-3/TRBV12-4 NA many TGTGCCAGCAGTCCCTCGGCCGGAGTCTATGGCTACACCTTC CASSPSAGVYGYTF
TRBJ1-1 TRBV10-3 NA few TGTGCCATCAGTGGGGGCCCTTCCGGAACTGAAGCTTTCTTT CAISGGPSGTEAFF
TRBJ2-7 TRBV7-9 TRBD1 NA TGTGCCAGCAGCTTAGAGGACAGGGCCTACGAGCAGTACTTC CASSLEDRAYEQYF
TRBJ1-1 TRBV2 TRBD1 many TGTGCCAGCAGGAGACCAGGGGGCCCCACTGAAGCTTTCTTT CASRRPGGPTEAFF
TRBJ1-4 TRBV7-9 NA few TGTGCCAGCAGCTTAGGGGCCACCCCGAGTGAAAAACTGTTTTTT CASSLGATPSEKLFF
TRBJ1-2 TRBV3-1 TRBD1 NA TGTGCCAGCAGCCAGCTCGGGACAGGGGGATCCGGCTATGGCTACACCTTC CASSQLGTGGSGYGYTF
TRBJ2-2 TRBV20-1 TRBD2 NA TGCAGTGCTGAAACTAGCGCCGGAAGGACCGGGGAGCTGTTTTTT CSAETSAGRTGELFF
TRBJ1-5 TRBV12-3/TRBV12-4 TRBD1 few TGTGCCAGCAGTTTAATGGGGGACAGGGAAAAACATTTT CASSLMGDREKHF
TRBJ2-1 TRBV12-3/TRBV12-4 NA NA TGTGCCAGCACCGGACTCATAACCTACAATGAGCAGTTCTTC CASTGLITYNEQFF
TRBJ1-3 TRBV15 NA many TGTGCCACCAGCAGAGGAGGAGCCGGAAACACCATATATTTT CATSRGGAGNTIYF
TRBJ2-1 TRBV27 TRBD2 NA TGTGCCAGCAGGAGAAAAACCGGGACTAGCGGGGCTAGTAGAGCCTACAATGAGCAGTTCTTC CASRRKTGTSGASRAYNEQFF
TRBJ1-4 TRBV5-1 NA NA TGCGCCAGCAGGGTTCTGATGTCAGATGAAAAACTGTTTTTT CASRVLMSDEKLFF
TRBJ2-7 TRBV28 NA many TGTGCCAGCAGCCCGGGAGTCCACTACGAGCAGTACTTC CASSPGVHYEQYF
TRBJ1-5 TRBV28 TRBD1 many TGTGCCAGCAGTGTGACAGGGACCAATCAGCCCCAGCATTTT CASSVTGTNQPQHF